The 26 T cell receptor beta chains listed next were all sequenced from one sample in a study of cytomegalovirus exposure and HLA in healthy donors. Primers: 60 Vbeta forward and 13 Jbeta reverse. The assay was immunoSEQ multiplex PCR, and TCRdb's table has in-frame clones only and misses some. The sample holds 100,000 to 150,000 clones, roughly 80% seen once. Sequenced material: PBMCs. These receptors originate from a male donor in good health and CMV-seronegative.

This chain uses TRBV5-1 with TRBJ2-1; no clear D gene. The CDR3 consists of 15 residues. V was trimmed by 2 bases and J by 7 bases, leaving 16 bases between them. Germline CDR1 SGHRS, CDR2 YFSETQ. As DNA, the CDR3 is TGCGCCAGCAGCTTCTCCTACCGCTCAGGAAATGAGCAGTTCTTC. Translation gives CASSFSYRSGNEQFF.

The CDR3 nucleotides are TGTGCCAGCAGCTTGCTGGGACAGCAAATGAACACTGAAGCTTTCTTT. The encoded protein is CASSLLGQQMNTEAFF. The V and J genes are TRBV5-4 and TRBJ1-1; 7 bases agree with TRBD1. This CDR3 has 16 amino acids. V lost 1 base, J lost 0 bases, and 6 bases stayed unmatched. The V gene's germline CDR1 is SGHNT and CDR2 YYREEE (reference sequence). Based on the CDR3 plus reference TRBV5-4 and TRBJ1-1, the full variable domain is ETGVTQSPTHLIKTRGQQVTLRCSSQSGHNTVSWYQQALGQGPQFIFQYYREEENGRGNFPPRFSGLQFPNYSSELNVNALELDDSALYLCASSLLGQQMNTEAFFGQGTRLTVV.

The rearrangement joins TRBV2 to TRBJ1-5; 7 bases align to TRBD1. This CDR3 contains 16 residues. Germline V gives CDR1 SNHLY, CDR2 FYNNEI. The junction had 7 bases not matched to a gene; V was cut back by 3 bases and J by 2 bases. This CDR3 is CASSEPRGDGNQPQHF. As DNA, the CDR3 is TGTGCCAGCAGTGAGCCCAGGGGGGATGGCAATCAGCCCCAGCATTTT.

V and J are TRBV15 and TRBJ2-5; TRBD1 matches 7 bases. V shed 1 base and J 11 bases; nucleotides not matched to a gene: 13. CDR1 is LNHNV and CDR2 is YYDKDF in the germline V gene (reference sequence). This CDR3 is built from 15 residues. This CDR3 is CATSRGVAGGQWQYF. CDR3 DNA sequence: TGTGCCACCAGCAGAGGGGTGGCAGGGGGACAATGGCAGTACTTC.

The genes are TRBV4-1 and TRBJ1-2; D is unclear. V was shortened by 1 base and J by 4 bases, with 13 bases between the two germline ends. The CDR3 is 15 amino acids. CDR1 is MGHRA and CDR2 is YSYEKL in the germline V gene. The CDR3 loop is CASSQVRSQSYGYTF. The CDR3 region has the DNA TGCGCCAGCAGCCAAGTTCGGAGTCAAAGCTATGGCTACACCTTC.

This clone was counted once. The chain employs TRBV11-2 and TRBJ1-1; 9 bases are shared with TRBD1. The CDR3 is 15 amino acids. Germline trimming cut 4 bases from V and 0 bases from J; bases unmatched to any gene: 3. Germline-derived CDR1 and CDR2 are SGHAT and FQNNGV. The CDR3 bases are TGTGCCAGCAGCTCGTACAGGGGGCTGAACACTGAAGCTTTCTTT. Protein sequence: CASSSYRGLNTEAFF.

V is TRBV7-2 and J is TRBJ2-3; the match to TRBD2 covers 7 bases. Trimming removed 4 bases from V and 0 bases from J; junction bases left unmatched: 7. In germline, CDR1 is SGHTA, CDR2 FQGNSA. The CDR3 loop spans 16 amino acids. CDR3 nucleotides: TGTGCCAGCAGCTCCCGGGGTAGCGGGAGCACAGATACGCAGTATTTT. Translated, it gives CASSSRGSGSTDTQYF.

The rearrangement joins TRBV7-6 to TRBJ2-7; 11 bases are a match to TRBD2. In germline, CDR1 is SGHVS, CDR2 FNYEAQ. The V gene end was trimmed by 1 base and the J gene end by 5 bases; junction bases not matched to a gene: 13. The CDR3 loop spans 18 amino acids. The CDR3 DNA is TGTGCCAGCAGCTTAGGTAGTAGCGGGAGGGCCTGGGGACACGAGCAGTACTTC. Its translation: CASSLGSSGRAWGHEQYF.

This chain uses TRBV2 with TRBJ1-4, with 7 bases lining up with TRBD1. CDR1 is SNHLY, CDR2 FYNNEI, per germline. The CDR3 has 14 amino acids. Trimming cost V 3 bases and J 8 bases; bases outside gene matches: 6. The CDR3 nucleotides are TGTGCCAGCAGTGAGCAGGGGGGTGGGGAAAAACTGTTTTTT. It encodes CASSEQGGGEKLFF.

The chain combines TRBV9 with TRBJ2-1, with 10 positions matching TRBD1. The V and J ends lost 0 bases and 8 bases, in that order; junction bases with no gene match: 5. There are 15 residues in the CDR3. Germline CDR1 is SGDLS and CDR2 is YYNGEE. This CDR3 reads CASSVVDRGFHEQFF. Written as DNA, the CDR3 is TGTGCCAGCAGCGTAGTGGACAGGGGGTTCCATGAGCAGTTCTTC. Based on the CDR3 plus reference TRBV9 and TRBJ2-1, the full variable domain is DSGVTQTPKHLITATGQRVTLRCSPRSGDLSVYWYQQSLDQGLQFLIQYYNGEERAKGNILERFSAQQFPDLHSELNLSSLELGDSALYFCASSVVDRGFHEQFFGPGTRLTVL.

Here the CDR3 reads CASSSHSGAEAFF. Here the CDR3 DNA reads TGTGCCAGCAGTTCACACAGCGGGGCTGAAGCTTTCTTT. The chain links TRBV6-5 to TRBJ1-1; D remains unclear. Trimming took off 4 bases at V and 6 bases at J, with 12 bases between the two ends. The CDR3 consists of 13 residues. The germline V gene has CDR1 MNHEY and CDR2 SVGAGI.

This chain uses TRBV30 with TRBJ2-3, with 9 bases fitting TRBD1. V trimming: 6 bases; J trimming: 4 bases; junction bases outside the gene matches: 5. The CDR3 is 13 residues long. Germline V lookup: CDR1 GTSNPN, CDR2 SVGIG (reference sequence). The CDR3 DNA follows: TGTGCCTGTGGACAGGGGAGGGCAGATACGCAGTATTTT. Protein sequence: CACGQGRADTQYF.

V usage is TRBV4-3 and J usage is TRBJ2-5, with D perhaps TRBD2 (7 bases). The V and J ends lost 0 bases and 3 bases respectively, with 11 bases between them. The germline V gene encodes CDR1 LGHNA and CDR2 YSLEER. The CDR3 is 15 residues long. As DNA, the CDR3 is TGCGCCAGCAGCCAAGATCGCGGGGGCGAAGAGACCCAGTACTTC. Amino acids: CASSQDRGGEETQYF.

The J gene is TRBJ2-5, the V gene TRBV7-2, with a weak D call TRBD2 (6 bases). The CDR3 length is 14 residues. V was pared by 5 bases and J by 2 bases, with 12 bases between. CDR1 SGHTA and CDR2 FQGNSA come from the germline V gene. CDR3 sequence (DNA): TGTGCCAGCAGCCGGGACGGACTACAAGAGACCCAGTACTTC. Translated, it gives CASSRDGLQETQYF.

Only a few counts were recorded for this clone. The V and J genes are TRBV4-1 and TRBJ2-1, with 10 bases that match TRBD2. CDR3 size: 15 residues. Trimming cost V 1 base and J 10 bases; bases outside gene matches: 7. Germline-derived CDR1 and CDR2 are MGHRA and YSYEKL. The CDR3 loop reads CASSQVAGGVGEQFF. In nucleotides, the CDR3 is TGCGCCAGCAGCCAAGTAGCGGGAGGCGTCGGGGAGCAGTTCTTC.

The CDR3 here is CASSIGTGGREAFF. Written as DNA, the CDR3 is TGTGCCAGTAGTATTGGAACAGGGGGTAGAGAAGCTTTCTTT. V gene TRBV19 combines with J gene TRBJ1-1; 8 nucleotides agree with TRBD1. From germline, CDR1 is LNHDA and CDR2 SQIVND (reference sequence). Trimming took 3 bases from V and 8 from J; bases not matched to a gene: 8. This CDR3 has 14 residues.

The V and J genes are TRBV2 and TRBJ2-3; 15 bases match TRBD2. J was trimmed by 4 bases and V by 7 bases; bases with no gene match: 15. Germline V gives CDR1 SNHLY, CDR2 FYNNEI. The CDR3 runs to 19 residues. The CDR3 reads CASTCSGTSGGNSADTQYF. As DNA, the CDR3 is TGTGCCAGCACCTGTTCCGGGACTAGCGGGGGGAATAGCGCAGATACGCAGTATTTT.

This chain links TRBV9 with TRBJ1-5; D call uncertain. Trimming stripped 0 bases from V and 7 bases from J, with 11 bases between. The CDR3 consists of 14 residues. Germline V gene data show CDR1 as SGDLS and CDR2 as YYNGEE. The CDR3 is CASSVDSIGQPQHF. The CDR3 nucleotides read TGTGCCAGCAGCGTAGACAGCATCGGCCAGCCCCAGCATTTT.

The rearrangement uses TRBV5-5 and TRBJ1-1, with D maybe TRBD1 (5 bases). Germline V gene sequence: CDR1 SGHKS, CDR2 YYEKEE (reference sequence). The CDR3 is 12 amino acids. The V gene lost 4 bases and the J gene lost 3 bases, with 7 bases spanning the gap. The CDR3 DNA follows: TGTGCCAGCAGCATAGGGGACACTGAAGCTTTCTTT. Amino acid sequence: CASSIGDTEAFF.

The CDR3 nucleotides are TGTGCCAGCAGCTTGGCCCAGTACAATGAGCAGTTCTTC. This codes for CASSLAQYNEQFF. This chain joins TRBV5-8 and TRBJ2-1; no clear D gene. Germline assignment: CDR1 SGHTS and CDR2 YDEGEE. CDR3 length: 13 residues. Trimming removed 0 bases from V and 4 bases from J, with 5 bases in between.

The chain joins TRBV29-1 to TRBJ1-1, with D unclear. The CDR3 runs to 13 residues. Between the trimmed V and J ends, which lost 7 bases and 4 bases, there was a span of 16 bases. Germline V gene sequence: CDR1 SQVTM, CDR2 ANQGSEA. CDR3 protein: CSARGGLGTEAFF. CDR3 DNA sequence: TGCAGCGCGCGGGGAGGCCTGGGCACTGAAGCTTTCTTT.

V gene TRBV7-2 combines with J gene TRBJ1-5; weak D call: TRBD1 (5 bases). Deletions cut 1 base from V and 5 bases from J, with 9 bases between. Germline CDR1 SGHTA, CDR2 FQGNSA. This CDR3 has 14 residues. CDR3 region: CASSLVTGYQPQHF. For the CDR3, the DNA is TGTGCCAGCAGCTTAGTTACAGGCTATCAGCCCCAGCATTTT.

The sample holds a few counts of this clone. The gene calls are TRBV20-1 and TRBJ2-7; 7 bases fit TRBD1. The germline V gene has CDR1 DFQATT and CDR2 SNEGSKA (reference sequence). CDR3 length: 11 residues. V shed 5 bases, J shed 2 bases, and the junction held 0 bases outside the gene matches. The CDR3 DNA is TGCAGTGCTGACAGGGCCTACGAGCAGTACTTC. It is translated as CSADRAYEQYF.

This clone was found a few times. V and J are TRBV28 and TRBJ1-1, with 9 bases identical to TRBD1. The germline CDR1 and CDR2 sequences are MDHEN and SYDVKM. The CDR3 has 13 amino acids. Germline trimming cut 3 bases from V and 11 bases from J; bases unmatched to any gene: 7. This CDR3 is CASSLGTGRSAFF. CDR3 bases: TGTGCCAGCAGTTTGGGGACAGGGAGAAGCGCTTTCTTT.

As DNA, the CDR3 is TGCGCCAGCAGCTTCGATAGGGGGGGTGAGCAGTACTTC. This translates into CASSFDRGGEQYF. The V gene is TRBV5-1, the J gene TRBJ2-7, with D possibly being TRBD2 (7 bases). Deletions cut 2 bases from V and 7 bases from J, with 13 bases between. This CDR3 spans 13 amino acids. Germline assignment: CDR1 SGHRS and CDR2 YFSETQ.

The gene calls are TRBV7-6 and TRBJ2-1; TRBD2 might be the D (6 bases). Trimming removed 6 bases at V and 4 bases at J, with 13 bases between. Germline CDR1 is SGHVS and CDR2 is FNYEAQ. This CDR3 is built from 14 residues. DNA for the CDR3: TGTGCCAGCAGTCCCCCGGGACTGTACAATGAGCAGTTCTTC. Its protein product is CASSPPGLYNEQFF. Drawing the rest from reference TRBV7-6 and TRBJ2-1, the complete variable domain is GAGVSQSPRYKVTKRGQDVALRCDPISGHVSLYWYRQALGQGPEFLTYFNYEAQQDKSGLPNDRFSAERPEGSISTLTIQRTEQRDSAMYRCASSPPGLYNEQFFGPGTRLTVL.